This is a list of T cell receptor beta chains from one sample in a study of glioma-infiltrating T cells. TCRdb reprocessed the multiplex PCR reads via MiXCR and lists one record per CDR3 protein. The sample contains 90,000 or so distinct CDR3 sequences, roughly 40% of which appear only once. Sequencing was done on a sample of glioma tissue, nonneoplastic brain tissue, or PBMCs (not recorded which). These receptors all stem from a human donor with low-grade glioma or glioblastoma, undergoing nonglioma brain surgery, or in good health (not recorded which). CDR3s include the opening cysteine and the closing phenylalanine or tryptophan. Each record gives: clone size, J gene, V gene, D gene, CDR3 DNA, CDR3 protein. The D gene is left open where the match is weak. Only part of the rows carry a size: once, few, many, or a class if the clone is expanded.

many	TRBJ2-3	TRBV20-1	TRBD2	TGCAGTGCCCGCCGGCTAGCGGTCACAGATACGCAGTATTTT	CSARRLAVTDTQYF
.	TRBJ2-7	TRBV7-9	TRBD2	TGCGCCAGCAGTCAAGGGACTAGCGGCGAGCAGTACTTC	CASSQGTSGEQYF
.	TRBJ2-3	TRBV6-6	.	TGTGCCAGCAGTTACGAGCACAGCACAGATACGCAGTATTTT	CASSYEHSTDTQYF
many	TRBJ2-3	TRBV27	.	TGTGCCAGCAGGTCCGCCCGCTTGGGCACAGATACGCAGTATTTT	CASRSARLGTDTQYF
many	TRBJ2-3	TRBV20-1	.	TGCAGTGCTAAGAAGGCGGGTAGCGCAGATACGCAGTATTTT	CSAKKAGSADTQYF
.	TRBJ1-1	TRBV20-1	.	TGCAGTCCTATCCGGGACATTTTCGTAGGAGCTTTCTTT	CSPIRDIFVGAFF
few	TRBJ1-1	TRBV18	.	TGTGCCAGCTCACCACTGTCAATGGACACTGAAGCTTTCTTT	CASSPLSMDTEAFF
many	TRBJ2-3	TRBV5-4	TRBD2	TGTGCCAGCAGCTGGCCCTCGGAGCGGGGGGTGACAGATACGCAGTATTTT	CASSWPSERGVTDTQYF
many	TRBJ1-2	TRBV9	.	TGTGCCAGCAGGAGGGTTTTGGGCGGCTACACCTTC	CASRRVLGGYTF
many	TRBJ1-2	TRBV14	.	TGTGCCAGCAGCGAACAGTTTAACTATGGCTACACCTTC	CASSEQFNYGYTF
.	TRBJ2-7	TRBV11-2	.	TGTGCCAGCAGCCAAATCTACGGGCAGTACTTT	CASSQIYGQYF
.	TRBJ2-3	TRBV20-1	.	TGCGGTGCTAATCCCATTGGCGGGACAAACACCACAGATACGCAGTATTTT	CGANPIGGTNTTDTQYF
.	TRBJ1-1	TRBV5-6	TRBD1	TGTGCCAGCAGCTTGTACACAGGGGTCCAGAACACTGAAGCTTTCTTT	CASSLYTGVQNTEAFF
many	TRBJ2-1	TRBV2	TRBD2	TGTGCCAGCAGTGAGGTAGCGGGAAGTGAGCAGTTCTTC	CASSEVAGSEQFF
.	TRBJ2-1	TRBV7-3	.	TGTGCCAGCAGCGTAGCTACCGGGTCTTCCTACGAGCAGTTCTTC	CASSVATGSSYEQFF
many	TRBJ2-5	TRBV7-9	.	TGTGCCAGCAGCTTTGGCTCCCAGGAAGAGACCCAGTACTTC	CASSFGSQEETQYF
many	TRBJ1-2	TRBV4-1	.	TGCGCCAGCAGCCAAGATCCCCTAGTCAGCACTAACTATGGCTACACCTTC	CASSQDPLVSTNYGYTF
.	TRBJ2-1	TRBV28	TRBD2	TGTGCCAGCAGTCTACCCGGGACTAGCGGATACAATGAGCAGTTCTTC	CASSLPGTSGYNEQFF
many	TRBJ2-3	TRBV18	.	TGTGCCAGCTCAGGCCTGAGGGGCACAGATACGCAGTATTTT	CASSGLRGTDTQYF
many	TRBJ1-5	TRBV2	.	TGTGCCAGCAGTGCGGGGGTAAATCAGCCCCAGCATTTT	CASSAGVNQPQHF
.	TRBJ2-1	TRBV6-5	.	TGTGCCAGCAGTTTCGGACCCGGGACTTACAATGAGCAGTTCTTC	CASSFGPGTYNEQFF
many	TRBJ2-7	TRBV4-2	TRBD1	TGTGCCAGCAGCCAAGAGGACAGGGGGCAGTACGAGCAGTACTTC	CASSQEDRGQYEQYF
many	TRBJ2-7	TRBV2	.	TGTGCCAGCAGGAGGACGGTCAACTCCTACGAGCAGTACTTC	CASRRTVNSYEQYF